This T cell receptor (beta chain) emerged from a study of CD8 T cells in Susac syndrome. Turning to this clonotype: Its antigen is unknown.

The CDR3 loop spans 14 amino acids. Deletions cut 2 bases from V and 0 bases from J, with 10 bases between. CDR1 GTSNPN and CDR2 SVGIG come from the germline V gene (reference sequence). Study conclusions and caveats: The study's TCR sequencing and HLA analysis drew on a certain number of individuals. That number was acknowledged as relatively small.

With random hexamers, roughly 0.45 to 1 ug RNA was reverse transcribed. It was immunoSEQ multiplex PCR that amplified TCR beta CDR3 across 54 Vbeta and 13 Jbeta. TCRdb redid the calling of the immunoSEQ multiplex PCR reads with MiXCR, one entry per CDR3 protein. The data contain about 150,000 distinct CDR3 sequences, about 95% of them singletons. Patients with stable or active relapsing-remitting disease, all of them treatment-naive, made up the multiple sclerosis controls. Negative isolation yielded the CD8+ and CD4+ T cells, while FACS enriched the TEMRA cells. The J gene is TRBJ1-1, the V gene TRBV30; D gene uncertain. This clonotype was sampled from a human donor with multiple sclerosis. Sequences were obtained from CD8+ T cells from PBMCs. CDR3 DNA sequence: TGTGCCTGGAGTCCGTGGGCCCTGAACACTGAAGCTTTCTTT. Protein: CAWSPWALNTEAFF.